One and the same sample provided the 18 T cell receptor beta chains below, sequenced in a study of T-cell reconstitution after alpha-beta-depleted transplantation in children (dated by TCRdb to between 2015 and 2016). Receptor amplification or capture employed PCR. The sequencing machine was an Illumina HiSeq 2500. Molecular barcoding was employed in the preparation of TCR libraries, with unique molecular identifiers being used to normalize TCRbeta repertoire quantification. TCRdb trimmed public reads at Q25 via fastp, called clones via MiXCR and kept in-frame beta chains. Every CDR3 protein is listed once, alongside the most common genes and DNA of its rows. Counted in this sample were 600,000 to 700,000 distinct CDR3 sequences; roughly 17% of them appeared once. Of the sample, approximately 1% falls within the top ten clones. Sample: PBMCs from the stem cell graft donor, taken from the stem cell graft. These receptors were taken from a human donor who donated a stem cell graft to a child with acute myeloid leukemia.

This clonotype was observed once. Here the CDR3 reads CASSLAVGVEAFF. The DNA for the CDR3 is TGCGCCAGCAGCTTGGCCGTTGGCGTTGAAGCTTTCTTT. J is TRBJ1-1 and V is TRBV5-1; D gene ambiguous. Germline-derived CDR1 and CDR2 are SGHRS and YFSETQ. This CDR3 region has 13 residues. Trimming took 0 bases from V and 7 from J, leaving 10 bases between them.

At least ten counts were recorded for this clonotype. The gene calls are TRBV24-1 and TRBJ2-1; TRBD1 aligns across 9 bases. The V segment lost 2 bases and the J segment 6 bases; nucleotides outside the gene matches: 7. Germline V gives CDR1 KGHDR, CDR2 SFDVKD. The CDR3 loop spans 16 amino acids. The CDR3, as DNA: TGTGCCACCAGTGATTGGAGACAGGGGGTGAGCAATGAGCAGTTCTTC. Protein: CATSDWRQGVSNEQFF.

The chain joins TRBV28 to TRBJ2-3, with D uncertain. Trimming took off 2 bases at V and 6 bases at J, with 12 bases between the two ends. Germline V gives CDR1 MDHEN, CDR2 SYDVKM. The CDR3 totals 14 residues. CDR3 in amino acids: CASSLRLIWDTQYF. CDR3 in DNA: TGTGCCAGCAGTTTAAGGTTAATTTGGGATACGCAGTATTTT.

This clonotype was seen at least ten times. The chain combines TRBV5-1 with TRBJ1-3, with D perhaps matching TRBD1 (5 bases). The germline V and J ends were trimmed by 0 bases and 8 bases, with 12 bases remaining between them. Per germline, CDR1 SGHRS and CDR2 YFSETQ. The CDR3 loop spans 14 amino acids. DNA of the CDR3: TGCGCCAGCAGCTTGGCAGGGCGCGTCGACACCATATATTTT. Protein sequence: CASSLAGRVDTIYF.

This chain connects TRBV15 to TRBJ2-4; D call uncertain. V lost 3 bases to trimming and J lost 0 bases, with 9 bases between them. CDR3 size: 15 residues. Germline CDR1 and CDR2: LNHNV and YYDKDF (reference sequence). CDR3 in amino acids: CATSSKLAAKNIQYF. CDR3 in DNA: TGTGCCACCAGCAGCAAGCTGGCAGCCAAAAACATTCAGTACTTC.

V usage is TRBV12-3 or TRBV12-4 and J usage is TRBJ2-5; TRBD1 is a possible D gene (5 bases). The CDR3 has 13 amino acids. V was clipped by 5 bases and J by 4 bases, with 11 bases between them. The CDR3 here is CASSELGAETQYF. In nucleotides, the CDR3 is TGTGCCAGCAGTGAGCTAGGGGCAGAGACCCAGTACTTC.

This clonotype was seen at least ten times. The chain joins TRBV15 to TRBJ2-2, with TRBD1 matching 10 bases. V was pared by 2 bases and J by 7 bases, with 13 bases of the junction left unmatched. The V gene's germline CDR1 is LNHNV and CDR2 YYDKDF (reference sequence). This CDR3 spans 18 amino acids. Written as DNA, the CDR3 is TGTGCCACCAGCAGATCTTATCTGGGACAGGGGTGGATCGGGGAGCTGTTTTTT. Amino acids: CATSRSYLGQGWIGELFF.

This chain links TRBV12-3 or TRBV12-4 with TRBJ2-3; a weak D match, TRBD2 (7 bases). The CDR3 is made up of 15 amino acids. The germline V and J ends were trimmed by 4 bases and 2 bases, with 13 bases remaining between them. The CDR3 is CASSSTGGHTDTQYF. In DNA, the CDR3 is TGTGCCAGCAGTTCTACCGGGGGGCACACAGATACGCAGTATTTT.

With respect to this clonotype: Possible read error: a much larger clone is one base away. V is TRBV12-3 or TRBV12-4 and J is TRBJ2-5; 8 bases are shared with TRBD1. Trimming at V came to 5 bases and at J to 1 base, leaving 3 bases not matched to a gene. The CDR3 length is 14 residues. The DNA for the CDR3 is TGTGCCAGCAGTCAGACAGGGGTCCAAGAGACCCAGTACTTC. It encodes CASSQTGVQETQYF.

On this clonotype itself: This could be a read error, since a much larger clone is one nucleotide away. The gene calls are TRBV20-1 and TRBJ2-5, with TRBD2 identical over 11 bases. V lost 2 bases, J lost 3 bases, and 11 bases stayed unmatched. CDR1 and CDR2 from the germline V gene are DFQATT and SNEGSKA (reference sequence). CDR3 length equals 17 residues. CDR3 coding DNA: TGCAGTGCTAGATTATTTCTAGCGGGGGGCCGCGAAGAGACCCAGTACTTC. The encoded protein is CSARLFLAGGREETQYF.

The chain couples TRBV7-9 to TRBJ1-1; no clear D. Deletions cut 5 bases from V and 1 base from J, with 11 bases between. Germline V gives CDR1 SEHNR, CDR2 FQNEAQ (reference sequence). This CDR3 spans 14 amino acids. CDR3 protein: CASSPSQKNTEAFF. As DNA, the CDR3 is TGTGCCAGCAGCCCTTCGCAAAAGAACACTGAAGCTTTCTTT.

This clonotype occurred a few times. V is TRBV28 and J is TRBJ1-5; D ambiguous. V lost 8 bases and J 6 bases, leaving 23 bases between the germline ends. Germline CDR1 and CDR2: MDHEN and SYDVKM. This CDR3 has 16 residues. CDR3 sequence reads: CASSSLRSSRSQPQHF. In DNA form, the CDR3 reads TGTGCCAGCTCATCATTGAGGTCTAGTAGGAGTCAGCCCCAGCATTTT.

This clonotype has more than one count but fewer than ten. The chain joins TRBV7-2 to TRBJ2-3; 7 nucleotides line up with TRBD1. This CDR3 is 17 amino acids long. CDR1 and CDR2 from the germline V gene are SGHTA and FQGNSA. J gave up 1 base and V 2 bases, and 9 bases lay outside the gene matches. CDR3 in DNA: TGTGCCAGCAGCTTATCTTGGGACAGCATCCGCACAGATACGCAGTATTTT. Its protein is CASSLSWDSIRTDTQYF.

This clonotype was recorded at least ten times. The CDR3 protein is CASTSFTDTQYF. In DNA, the CDR3 is TGCGCCAGCACCTCATTCACAGATACGCAGTATTTT. The chain links TRBV5-1 to TRBJ2-3; D uncertain. CDR1 and CDR2 (germline): SGHRS, YFSETQ. This CDR3 has 12 amino acids. Trimming stripped 6 bases from V and 2 bases from J, with 7 bases between.

The J gene is TRBJ1-4, the V gene TRBV11-2; D gene uncertain. V was cut by 0 bases and J by 11 bases, with 10 bases left in between. This CDR3 contains 13 residues. CDR1 is SGHAT, CDR2 FQNNGV, per germline. The chain's CDR3 is CASSLDVRAKLFF. Here the CDR3 DNA reads TGTGCCAGCAGCTTAGATGTGAGAGCTAAACTGTTTTTT.

This clonotype was seen repeatedly, ten times or more. The V call is TRBV20-1, the J call TRBJ2-2, with 9 bases identical to TRBD1. Unmatched junction bases numbered 7, after V lost 6 bases and J lost 5 bases. CDR1 DFQATT and CDR2 SNEGSKA come from the germline V gene (reference sequence). The CDR3 length is 14 residues. DNA for the CDR3: TGCAGTGCCCCTGGACAGGGGATGACCGGGGAGCTGTTTTTT. Its translation is CSAPGQGMTGELFF.

This clonotype was observed a few times. The rearrangement links TRBV4-1 to TRBJ2-1, with 7 bases aligning to TRBD2. CDR3 length: 16 residues. Trimming took 2 bases from V and 2 from J; bases not matched to a gene: 6. Per the germline V gene, CDR1 is MGHRA and CDR2 is YSYEKL. The CDR3 region has the DNA TGCGCCAGCAGCCAACCAGGAGGGAGGGCCTACAATGAGCAGTTCTTC. Amino acid sequence: CASSQPGGRAYNEQFF.

This clonotype was detected only a few times. This sequence joins TRBV7-2 and TRBJ1-2; possible D gene TRBD1, 5 bases. The germline CDR1 and CDR2 sequences are SGHTA and FQGNSA. This CDR3 is 14 amino acids long. The germline V and J ends were trimmed by 3 bases and 8 bases, with 16 bases remaining between them. Written as DNA, the CDR3 is TGTGCCAGCAGCTTTACCTCGAGGGGCAGGGGCTACACCTTC. This codes for CASSFTSRGRGYTF.